Shown below are 6 T cell receptor beta chains from a single sample sequenced in a study of blood T cell repertoires in COVID-19. Profiling relied on immunoSEQ multiplex PCR, and the TCRdb table lists in-frame clones only, not all of them. The repertoire consists of 300,000 to 350,000 clones, with approximately 85% occurring once and the leading ten covering about 2%. Sequenced material: PBMCs or T cells enriched from blood (not recorded which). The origin of the receptors is a man younger than 45 who had recovered from COVID-19.

The chain is built from TRBV27 and TRBJ2-7; D is possibly TRBD1 (6 bases). The CDR3 has 14 residues. Per the germline V gene, CDR1 is MNHEY and CDR2 is SMNVEV (reference sequence). The germline V and J ends were trimmed by 6 bases and 2 bases, with 14 bases remaining between them. The CDR3 loop reads CASRGQFQPYEQYF. CDR3 DNA sequence: TGTGCCAGCAGGGGACAATTCCAGCCCTACGAGCAGTACTTC.

V gene TRBV5-4 combines with J gene TRBJ1-2; 7 bases are shared with TRBD1. Trimming cost V 2 bases and J 2 bases; bases outside gene matches: 3. The CDR3 extends over 14 amino acids. In germline, CDR1 is SGHNT, CDR2 YYREEE (reference sequence). The CDR3 loop reads CASSFSQGNYGYTF. The CDR3 region has the DNA TGTGCCAGCAGCTTCTCACAGGGGAACTATGGCTACACCTTC.

This chain joins TRBV11-1 and TRBJ2-1; possible D gene TRBD1, 6 bases. V gave up 5 bases and J gave up 4 bases, with 15 bases separating them. This CDR3 is built from 15 residues. Germline-derived CDR1 and CDR2 are SGHAT and FQDESV (reference sequence). CDR3 in amino acids: CASSQSGQKYNEQFF. The DNA of the CDR3 is TGTGCCAGCAGCCAGTCAGGACAGAAGTACAATGAGCAGTTCTTC.

The V and J genes are TRBV5-4 and TRBJ1-6; a possible D gene is TRBD1 (6 bases). The CDR3 contains 15 residues. The germline V gene has CDR1 SGHNT and CDR2 YYREEE (reference sequence). Trimming removed 0 bases at V and 6 bases at J, with 10 bases between. The CDR3 sequence: CASSLVGAPNSPLHF. CDR3 in DNA: TGTGCCAGCAGCTTGGTGGGGGCGCCTAATTCACCCCTCCACTTT.

The gene calls are TRBV9 and TRBJ1-5; maybe TRBD1 (6 bases). The CDR3 runs to 15 residues. Trimming took 3 bases from V and 4 from J, leaving 14 bases between them. Per the germline V gene, CDR1 is SGDLS and CDR2 is YYNGEE. Here the CDR3 reads CASSATGQKNQPQHF. In DNA form, the CDR3 reads TGTGCCAGCAGCGCTACCGGACAGAAAAATCAGCCCCAGCATTTT. Filled out from reference TRBV9 and TRBJ1-5, the complete variable domain reads DSGVTQTPKHLITATGQRVTLRCSPRSGDLSVYWYQQSLDQGLQFLIQYYNGEERAKGNILERFSAQQFPDLHSELNLSSLELGDSALYFCASSATGQKNQPQHFGDGTRLSIL.

J is TRBJ2-1 and V is TRBV19; possibly TRBD2 for D (7 bases). CDR1 LNHDA and CDR2 SQIVND come from the germline V gene (reference sequence). V gave up 3 bases and J gave up 7 bases, with 10 bases separating them. The CDR3 is 13 residues long. CDR3 protein: CASSIEGGNEQFF. The CDR3 DNA reads as TGTGCCAGTAGTATTGAGGGGGGGAATGAGCAGTTCTTC.